This TCR beta chain was observed in a study of siplizumab effects on memory and regulatory T cells. Study as a whole: Paired mixed lymphocyte reactions compared siplizumab 1 ug/mL against no drug.

Clones were sequenced by immunoSEQ multiplex PCR, and TCRdb holds only the in-frame ones, with some missing. In the table there are about 18,000 clones, around 40% of which are singletons. Cells from the mixed lymphocyte reaction were cocultured for six to seven days at 37°C. This CDR3 is built from 13 residues. CDR1 and CDR2 (germline): SGHNT, YENEEA. Trimming removed 0 bases at V and 4 bases at J, with 3 bases between. This clone has only a few counts. What it binds is unknown. Notes on the study in general: Proliferating siplizumab-culture Tregs lacked confirmation of suppressive function.

The origin of this receptor is a human donor in good health; the cells came from an allogeneic mixed lymphocyte reaction. Some clones in this sample may be carry-over from other donors' samples. The chain has TRBV11-3 and TRBJ2-2; D is unclear. Specimen: CFSE-low (dividing) CD4+ T cells sorted from an allogeneic mixed lymphocyte reaction. The CDR3 sequence is CASSLEGTGELFF. In nucleotides, the CDR3 is TGTGCCAGCAGCTTAGAGGGCACCGGGGAGCTGTTTTTT.